This passage covers 24 T cell receptor beta chains from one sample sequenced in a study of beta chain features in type 1 diabetes. Isolated RNA was reverse transcribed in full, so expressed TCRB transcripts were sequenced. Here immunoSEQ multiplex PCR was the method, and the copy in TCRdb shows in-frame clones only, minus some. The sample lists tens of thousands of clones; 65% were seen once. Their antigens are not known. Study outcomes and limitations: Patients with Type 1 diabetes showed moderately but significantly shorter TCRB CDR3s in all four CD4+ subsets.

Sequenced: Tregs from blood. The receptors were sampled from a woman in her 30s with type 1 diabetes.

The genes are TRBV21-1 and TRBJ1-1. TRBV21-1 counts as a pseudogene. The CDR3 contains 15 residues. In nucleotides, the CDR3 is TGTGCCAGCAGCAAACCCCTTTTGAGGAACACTGAAGCTTTCTTT. Its protein product is CASSKPLLRNTEAFF.

The CDR3, as DNA: TGTGCCAGCTCACCGGAGGGACTAGCGGGGATCGGGGAGCTGTTTTTT. Its translation is CASSPEGLAGIGELFF. The V gene is TRBV18, the J gene TRBJ2-2; 13 bases map to TRBD2. V was pared by 3 bases and J by 7 bases, with 5 bases of the junction left unmatched. Germline loops: CDR1 KGHSH, CDR2 LQKENI. The CDR3 consists of 16 residues.

There are a few counts of this clone. The rearrangement links TRBV27 to TRBJ1-3; the D gene is possibly TRBD1 (5 bases). Trimming took off 0 bases at V and 0 bases at J, with 9 bases between the two ends. The CDR3 runs 16 residues. CDR1 and CDR2 (germline): MNHEY, SMNVEV (reference sequence). The CDR3 loop reads CASSLSSGISGNTIYF. CDR3 DNA sequence: TGTGCCAGCAGTTTATCGTCAGGGATCTCTGGAAACACCATATATTTT.

The V call is TRBV4-2, the J call TRBJ2-2; tentatively, D is TRBD1 (6 bases). This CDR3 comprises 15 residues. The V gene's germline CDR1 is LGHNA and CDR2 YNFKEQ. With 3 bases removed from V and 3 bases from J, the gap between germline ends came to 11 bases. Written as DNA, the CDR3 is TGTGCCAGCAGCCAGGAAACAGGGTACACCGGGGAGCTGTTTTTT. It yields the protein CASSQETGYTGELFF.

The chain uses TRBV2 and TRBJ2-7; 8 bases fit TRBD1. The J segment lost 2 bases and the V segment lost 4 bases, leaving 4 bases of the junction unmatched. Germline loops: CDR1 SNHLY, CDR2 FYNNEI. The CDR3 has 14 residues. CDR3 in amino acids: CASSARTGPYEQYF. CDR3 nucleotide sequence: TGTGCCAGCAGTGCCCGGACAGGGCCCTACGAGCAGTACTTC.

The rearrangement joins TRBV10-3 to TRBJ1-1; the D gene is possibly TRBD1 (5 bases). Germline V CDR1 and CDR2: ENHRY, SYGVKD. This CDR3 contains 14 residues. V was clipped by 5 bases and J by 3 bases, with 13 bases between them. The CDR3 loop reads CAISPGGGYTEAFF. Here the CDR3 DNA reads TGTGCCATCAGTCCGGGGGGGGGTTACACTGAAGCTTTCTTT.

The V and J genes are TRBV27 and TRBJ2-1, with 8 positions matching TRBD1. This CDR3 is built from 15 residues. V shed 6 bases and J 3 bases; nucleotides not matched to a gene: 7. Germline V lookup: CDR1 MNHEY, CDR2 SMNVEV (reference sequence). The DNA for the CDR3 is TGTGCCAGCAGGAGTCCCGGACAGGGCTACAATGAGCAGTTCTTC. Amino acid sequence: CASRSPGQGYNEQFF.

The chain combines TRBV19 with TRBJ2-1; possible D gene TRBD2, 6 bases. The CDR3 consists of 12 residues. V was cut by 6 bases and J by 6 bases, with 9 bases left in between. The germline V gene has CDR1 LNHDA and CDR2 SQIVND (reference sequence). The CDR3 region is CASSGSGNEQFF. The CDR3 DNA reads TGTGCCAGTAGCGGGAGCGGCAATGAGCAGTTCTTC.

The chain carries TRBV7-2 and TRBJ1-1; the D gene is possibly TRBD1 (6 bases). Germline CDR1 and CDR2: SGHTA and FQGNSA. The CDR3 covers 15 residues. Trimming left V 5 bases short and J 6 bases short, with 19 bases between. The CDR3 sequence: CASSPGWGLSAEAFF. Written as DNA, the CDR3 is TGTGCCAGCAGCCCAGGGTGGGGGCTTAGCGCTGAAGCTTTCTTT. Combining the CDR3 with reference TRBV7-2 and TRBJ1-1 gives the whole variable domain GAGVSQSPSNKVTEKGKDVELRCDPISGHTALYWYRQSLGQGLEFLIYFQGNSAPDKSGLPSDRFSAERTGGSVSTLTIQRTQQEDSAVYLCASSPGWGLSAEAFFGQGTRLTVV.

The rearrangement uses TRBV7-9 and TRBJ2-7; 8 nucleotides agree with TRBD1. Germline V CDR1 and CDR2: SEHNR, FQNEAQ (reference sequence). The ends lost 5 bases at V and 0 bases at J; junction bases unmatched: 6. The CDR3 runs to 15 residues. The CDR3 region has the DNA TGTGCCAGCAGCATGGTCCAGGGGGCCTCCTACGAGCAGTACTTC. Its protein product is CASSMVQGASYEQYF.

This clone turned up a few times. The V and J genes are TRBV29-1 and TRBJ2-1; no firm D call. V was trimmed by 3 bases and J by 0 bases, leaving 9 bases between them. Germline CDR1 and CDR2: SQVTM and ANQGSEA. This CDR3 comprises 14 residues. CDR3 protein: CSVDPYTSYNEQFF. DNA of the CDR3: TGCAGCGTTGACCCCTATACCTCCTACAATGAGCAGTTCTTC.

The J gene is TRBJ1-1, the V gene TRBV6-1; D gene ambiguous. The ends were cut back, 6 bases at V and 3 bases at J, with 14 bases in the middle. Germline CDR1 reads MNHNS; CDR2 reads SASEGT. CDR3 length equals 14 residues. The CDR3 protein is CASSVLSGDTEAFF. Written as DNA, the CDR3 is TGTGCCAGCAGCGTTCTGTCAGGCGACACTGAAGCTTTCTTT.

CDR3 nucleotides: TGTGCCAGTAGTATCGAACTAGCGGGGAACACCGGGGAGCTGTTTTTT. It specifies CASSIELAGNTGELFF. The rearrangement links TRBV19 to TRBJ2-2; 9 bases fit TRBD2. V shed 3 bases and J 1 base; nucleotides not matched to a gene: 3. The CDR3 has 16 residues. Germline lookup yields CDR1 LNHDA and CDR2 SQIVND (reference sequence).

This clone occurred a few times. The chain employs TRBV5-1 and TRBJ2-3; the match to TRBD2 covers 8 bases. The trim removed 2 bases at V and 5 bases at J, leaving 7 bases unmatched. Germline CDR1 and CDR2: SGHRS and YFSETQ. The length of the CDR3 is 15 residues. The CDR3 region has the DNA TGCGCCAGCAGCTTAGGCGGGAGGAGAGAAGATACGCAGTATTTT. Translated, it gives CASSLGGRREDTQYF.

The gene calls are TRBV6-5 and TRBJ2-7, with 7 bases matching TRBD2. J lost 6 bases, V lost 6 bases, and 5 bases had no gene match. The CDR3 runs 12 residues. CDR1 is MNHEY, CDR2 SVGAGI, per germline. For the CDR3, the DNA is TGTGCCAGCAGGAAACTAGCGAGCGAGCAGTACTTC. Encoded protein: CASRKLASEQYF.

CDR3 DNA: TGTGCCAGCAGCCCCCCCGGCGGGGAGCTGTTTTTT. The encoded protein is CASSPPGGELFF. The chain employs TRBV7-6 and TRBJ2-2, with no clear D. Germline V gives CDR1 SGHVS, CDR2 FNYEAQ. Trimming left V 5 bases short and J 7 bases short, with 8 bases between. The CDR3 covers 12 residues.

Only a few counts were recorded for this clone. The rearrangement links TRBV7-3 to TRBJ1-5; D not resolved. This CDR3 spans 13 amino acids. In germline, CDR1 is SGHTA, CDR2 FQGTGA. V lost 5 bases to trimming and J lost 7 bases, with 12 bases between them. This CDR3 is CASSPGRGQPQHF. In DNA, the CDR3 is TGTGCCAGCAGCCCCGGTCGGGGACAGCCCCAGCATTTT.

The rearrangement uses TRBV7-2 and TRBJ2-1, with 12 bases that match TRBD2. Germline CDR1 SGHTA, CDR2 FQGNSA. The CDR3 has 16 amino acids. Trimming at V came to 7 bases and at J to 4 bases, leaving 8 bases not matched to a gene. The CDR3 DNA sequence: TGTGCCAGCACCTTGACTAGCGGGAGTCTTTACAATGAGCAGTTCTTC. It encodes CASTLTSGSLYNEQFF.

Notes on this clone: At the DNA level, this CDR3 is encoded by other sequences in the same sample as well. The chain links TRBV6-5 to TRBJ2-7, with D perhaps matching TRBD1 (6 bases). V gave up 6 bases and J gave up 2 bases, with 11 bases separating them. CDR3 length equals 13 residues. CDR1 is MNHEY, CDR2 SVGAGI, per germline. DNA of the CDR3: TGTGCCAGCAGACGAACAGGGACCTACGAGCAGTACTTC. Its translation: CASRRTGTYEQYF.

The chain links TRBV2 to TRBJ1-2; 7 bases are shared with TRBD1. This CDR3 spans 13 amino acids. In germline, CDR1 is SNHLY, CDR2 FYNNEI. V dropped 5 bases and J dropped 7; count of bases not matched to a gene: 7. As DNA, the CDR3 is TGTGCCAGCAGTTATGACAGGGCAGGTGGCTACACCTTC. Translating it yields CASSYDRAGGYTF.

V and J are TRBV5-4 and TRBJ1-2; 9 bases map to TRBD1. Germline-derived CDR1 and CDR2 are SGHNT and YYREEE (reference sequence). This CDR3 has 15 amino acids. With V trimmed by 1 base and J by 7 bases, 8 bases remained unmatched. The DNA of the CDR3 is TGTGCCAGCAGCTTGCTGGGACAGGGCAGGTTTGGCTACACCTTC. Translated, it gives CASSLLGQGRFGYTF.

The genes are TRBV2 and TRBJ2-1; possible D gene TRBD2, 5 bases. Trimming removed 8 bases at V and 15 bases at J, with 11 bases between. This CDR3 region has 9 residues. Germline V gene lookup returns CDR1 SNHLY and CDR2 FYNNEI. CDR3 region: CASGRFGFF. The CDR3 DNA is TGTGCCAGCGGGAGATTTGGGTTCTTC. The full variable domain, its missing parts supplied by reference TRBV2 and TRBJ2-1, is EPEVTQTPSHQVTQMGQEVILRCVPISNHLYFYWYRQILGQKVEFLVSFYNNEISEKSEIFDDQFSVERPDGSNFTLKIRSTKLEDSAMYFCASGRFGFFGPGTRLTVL.

The rearrangement uses TRBV29-1 and TRBJ1-2; TRBD1 matches 10 bases. Germline loops: CDR1 SQVTM, CDR2 ANQGSEA. Trimming took 4 bases from V and 3 from J; bases not matched to a gene: 2. There are 13 residues in the CDR3. CDR3: CSVGQGADYGYTF. Here the CDR3 DNA reads TGCAGCGTTGGACAGGGGGCGGACTATGGCTACACCTTC.

The chain couples TRBV19 to TRBJ2-1, with TRBD2 matching over 8 bases. The CDR3 runs 12 residues. The junction had 5 bases not matched to a gene; V was cut back by 7 bases and J by 9 bases. Germline V gene sequence: CDR1 LNHDA, CDR2 SQIVND (reference sequence). In DNA, the CDR3 is TGTGCCAGTAATCGGGAGGGAGGTGAGCAGTTCTTC. Amino acids: CASNREGGEQFF.